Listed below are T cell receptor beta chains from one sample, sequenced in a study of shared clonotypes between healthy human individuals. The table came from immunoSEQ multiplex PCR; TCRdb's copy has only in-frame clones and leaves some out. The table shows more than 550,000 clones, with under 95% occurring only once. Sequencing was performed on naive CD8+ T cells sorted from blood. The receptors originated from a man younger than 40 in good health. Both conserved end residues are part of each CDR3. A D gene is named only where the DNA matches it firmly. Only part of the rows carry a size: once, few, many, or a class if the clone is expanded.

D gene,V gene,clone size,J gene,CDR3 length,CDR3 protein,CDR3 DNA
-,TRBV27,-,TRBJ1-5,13,CASSFQGDQPQHF,TGTGCCAGCAGTTTCCAGGGTGATCAGCCCCAGCATTTT
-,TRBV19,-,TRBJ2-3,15,CASSIYGDSTDTQYF,TGTGCCAGTAGTATATACGGGGATAGCACAGATACGCAGTATTTT
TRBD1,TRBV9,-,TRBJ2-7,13,CASSRGSSYEQYF,TGTGCCAGTTCCAGGGGGAGCTCCTACGAGCAGTACTTC
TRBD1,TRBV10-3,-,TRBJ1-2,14,CAISARDRDYGYTF,TGTGCCATCAGTGCTAGGGACAGGGACTATGGCTACACCTTC
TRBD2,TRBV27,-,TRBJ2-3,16,CASSLGPSGHTDTQYF,TGTGCCAGCAGTTTAGGGCCTAGCGGACACACAGATACGCAGTATTTT
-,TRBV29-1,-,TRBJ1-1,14,CSVEPSRVVTEAFF,TGCAGCGTTGAACCCTCAAGAGTAGTCACTGAAGCTTTCTTT
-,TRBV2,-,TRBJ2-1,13,CASSEAGFFEQFF,TGTGCCAGCAGTGAGGCAGGGTTTTTTGAGCAGTTCTTC
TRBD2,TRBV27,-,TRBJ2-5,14,CASSPGLAEETQYF,TGTGCCAGCAGTCCCGGACTAGCGGAAGAGACCCAGTACTTC
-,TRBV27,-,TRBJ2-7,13,CASSLRKPYEQYF,TGTGCCAGCAGCCTCCGCAAGCCCTACGAGCAGTACTTC
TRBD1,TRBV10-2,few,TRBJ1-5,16,CASRDKTGGGNQPQHF,TGCGCCAGCAGGGACAAGACAGGGGGTGGCAATCAGCCCCAGCATTTT
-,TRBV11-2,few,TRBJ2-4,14,CASSLEAAKNIQYF,TGTGCCAGCAGCTTAGAGGCAGCCAAAAACATTCAGTACTTC
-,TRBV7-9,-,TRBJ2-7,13,CASSLVARDEQYF,TGTGCCAGCAGCTTAGTGGCCAGGGACGAGCAGTACTTC
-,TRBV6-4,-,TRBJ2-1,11,CASSVGNEQFF,TGTGCCAGCAGTGTAGGAAATGAGCAGTTCTTC
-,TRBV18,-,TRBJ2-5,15,CASSPPSLGWETQYF,TGTGCCAGCTCACCACCAAGCTTGGGGTGGGAGACCCAGTACTTC
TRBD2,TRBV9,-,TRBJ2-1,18,CASSVDPSSGSVYNEQFF,TGTGCCAGCAGCGTAGACCCGTCTAGCGGGAGCGTCTACAATGAGCAGTTCTTC
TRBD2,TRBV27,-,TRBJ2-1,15,CASSVGLAGYNEQFF,TGTGCCAGCAGTGTCGGACTAGCGGGATATAATGAGCAGTTCTTC
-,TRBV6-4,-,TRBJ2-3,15,CASSAFGVGMDTQYF,TGTGCCAGCAGTGCCTTTGGCGTAGGCATGGATACGCAGTATTTT